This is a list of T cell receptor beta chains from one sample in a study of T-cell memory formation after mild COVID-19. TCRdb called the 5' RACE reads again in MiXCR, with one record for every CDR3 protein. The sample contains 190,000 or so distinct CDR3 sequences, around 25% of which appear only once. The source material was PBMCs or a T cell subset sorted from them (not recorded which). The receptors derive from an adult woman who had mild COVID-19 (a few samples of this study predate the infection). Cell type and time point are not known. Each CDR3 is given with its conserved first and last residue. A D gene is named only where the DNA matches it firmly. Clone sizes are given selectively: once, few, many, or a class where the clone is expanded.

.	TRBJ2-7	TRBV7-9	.	TGTGCCAGCACCCCGCCCACCGGGGCTGACTACGAGCAGTACTTC	CASTPPTGADYEQYF
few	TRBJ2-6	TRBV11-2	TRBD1	TGTGCCAGCACCCAGACAGGGGTAGCATCTGGGGCCAACGTCCTGACTTTC	CASTQTGVASGANVLTF
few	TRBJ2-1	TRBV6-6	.	TGTGCCAGCAGCATTAGGGGCCAAGGGAATGAGCAGTTCTTC	CASSIRGQGNEQFF
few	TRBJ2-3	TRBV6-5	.	TGTGCCAGCAGGGACCGCCCAGCAGATACGCAGTATTTT	CASRDRPADTQYF
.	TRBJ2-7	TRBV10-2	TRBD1	TGCGCCAGCAGTGAGTCGGGGACAGGGTACTACGAGCAGTACTTC	CASSESGTGYYEQYF
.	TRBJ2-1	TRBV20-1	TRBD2	TGCAGTGCTAGCCTAGCGGGCTCCTACAATGAGCAGTTCTTC	CSASLAGSYNEQFF
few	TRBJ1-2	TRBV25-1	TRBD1	TGTGCCAGCAGTGGGCCGGACAGGGGCTATGGCTACACCTTC	CASSGPDRGYGYTF
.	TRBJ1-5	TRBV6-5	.	TGTGCCAGCAGCTCGGAAATTGATGAGCCCCAGCATTTT	CASSSEIDEPQHF
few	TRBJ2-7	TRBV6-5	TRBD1	TGTGCCAGCAGTCGAACCAGGACAGGGATCTACGAGCAGTACTTC	CASSRTRTGIYEQYF
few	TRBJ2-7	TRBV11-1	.	TGTGCCAGCAGCTTATACCCATCCCGACCCTCCTACGAGCAGTACTTC	CASSLYPSRPSYEQYF
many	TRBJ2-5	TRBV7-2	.	TGTGCCAGCAGCTTAGAAGGGGGTGAGACCCAGTACTTC	CASSLEGGETQYF
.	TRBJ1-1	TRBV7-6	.	TGTGCCAGCAGCTTAGGGGCAGATGTTGAAGCTTTCTTT	CASSLGADVEAFF
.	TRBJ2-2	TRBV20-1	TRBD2	TGCAGTGCTAGGGCTAGCGGGGGGCCCAACACCGGGGAGCTGTTTTTT	CSARASGGPNTGELFF
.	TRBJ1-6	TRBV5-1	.	TGCGCCAGCAGCTTGGACGGGGGCAATTCACCCCTCCACTTT	CASSLDGGNSPLHF
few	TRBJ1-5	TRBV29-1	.	TGCAGCGTCCCCCGTCCCACCCCCGCGGACAGACGCAATCAGCCCCAGCATTTT	CSVPRPTPADRRNQPQHF
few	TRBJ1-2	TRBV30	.	TGTGCCTGGAGTCCATCCCGGACAGTTTCCTATGGCTACACCTTC	CAWSPSRTVSYGYTF
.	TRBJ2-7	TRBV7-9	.	TGTGCCAGCAGCTCGCCGGGACCCCGCTCCTACGAGCAGTACTTC	CASSSPGPRSYEQYF
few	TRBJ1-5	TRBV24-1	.	TGTGCCACCAGTGATTGGGGACGACCCGAGAGGATCCAGCCCCAGCATTTT	CATSDWGRPERIQPQHF
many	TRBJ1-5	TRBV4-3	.	TGCGCCAGCAGCCAAGATCCACAGGGAAATCAGCCCCAGCATTTT	CASSQDPQGNQPQHF
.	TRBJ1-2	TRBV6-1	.	TGTGCCAGCAGACGCGGGGGCGATTTTCGTGGCTACACCTTC	CASRRGGDFRGYTF
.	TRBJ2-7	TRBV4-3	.	TGCGCCAGCAGCCAAGACCGGGGGCAGGGATCTCTTCTCTACGAGCAGTACTTC	CASSQDRGQGSLLYEQYF
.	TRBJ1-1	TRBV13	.	TGTGCCAGCAGCTTTCGGGCGGGGCAAAACACTGAAGCTTTCTTT	CASSFRAGQNTEAFF
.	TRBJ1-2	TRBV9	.	TGTGCCAGCAGCGTAGCAGACGTATTCCGTAATGGGGGCTACACCTTC	CASSVADVFRNGGYTF
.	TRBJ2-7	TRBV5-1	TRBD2	TGCGCCAGCCGGGAGATGACTAGCGGGCTGTACGAGCAGTACTTC	CASREMTSGLYEQYF
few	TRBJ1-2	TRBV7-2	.	TGTGCCAGCAGCCTTAGACAGTATGGCTACACCTTC	CASSLRQYGYTF
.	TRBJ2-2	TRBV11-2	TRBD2	TGTGCCAGCAGCAGGACTAGCGGTCCCACCGGGGAGCTGTTTTTT	CASSRTSGPTGELFF
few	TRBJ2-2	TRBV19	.	TGTGCCAGTAGTTGGAGGGTGGCCGGGGAGCTGTTTTTT	CASSWRVAGELFF
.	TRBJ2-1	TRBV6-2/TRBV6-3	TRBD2	TGTGCCAGCAACATTGGAGCGGGGGACAATGAGCAGTTCTTC	CASNIGAGDNEQFF
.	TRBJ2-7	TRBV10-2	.	TGCGCCAGCCTTGCGCGTTCCTACGAGCAGTACTTC	CASLARSYEQYF
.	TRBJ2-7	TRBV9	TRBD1	TGTGCCAGCAGCGTAGCCCCGGACAGGGGAGTTGGCGAGCAGTACTTC	CASSVAPDRGVGEQYF
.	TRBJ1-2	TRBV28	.	TGTGCCAGCAGTTTCGGTGGGACCCAGGGCTACACCTTC	CASSFGGTQGYTF
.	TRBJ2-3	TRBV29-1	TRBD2	TGCAGCGTTGAAGATCGCTTTAGCGGGGCCCGGGTTGGTACGCAGTATTTT	CSVEDRFSGARVGTQYF
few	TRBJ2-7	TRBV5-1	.	TGCGCCAGCAGCTTTGAGACGGGGGCCTACGAGCAGTACTTC	CASSFETGAYEQYF
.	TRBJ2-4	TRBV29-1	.	TGCAGCGTTTTGGCCGGGGGTAACATTCAGTACTTC	CSVLAGGNIQYF
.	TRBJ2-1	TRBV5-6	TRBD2	TGTGCCAGCAGCTTGGCCTTGGCTAGCGGGACAAATGAGCAGTTCTTC	CASSLALASGTNEQFF
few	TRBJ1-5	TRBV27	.	TGTGCCAGCAGTGTCCGGACAGCTAGCAATCAGCCCCAGCATTTT	CASSVRTASNQPQHF
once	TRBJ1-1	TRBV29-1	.	TGCAGCGTTCGTTCCGGGACAATGAACACTGAAGCTTTCTTT	CSVRSGTMNTEAFF
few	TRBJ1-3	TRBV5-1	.	TGCGCCAGCAGCTCAGCTGACTCTGGAAACACCATATATTTT	CASSSADSGNTIYF
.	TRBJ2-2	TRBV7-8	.	TGTGCCAGCAGCCTACGGGAGCGGTGGGACACCGGGGAGCTGTTTTTT	CASSLRERWDTGELFF
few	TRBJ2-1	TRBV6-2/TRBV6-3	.	TGTGCCAGCAGTTACACTATCCCCCCTACCGGCGGTAATGAGCAGTTCTTC	CASSYTIPPTGGNEQFF
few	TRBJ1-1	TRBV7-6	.	TGTGCCAGCAGCCCAAACCTACAGGGGAACACTGAAGCTTTCTTT	CASSPNLQGNTEAFF
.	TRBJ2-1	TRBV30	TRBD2	TGTGCCTGGAGTCAAACGGGAGCGGGAGGGCCAAATGAGCAGTTCTTC	CAWSQTGAGGPNEQFF
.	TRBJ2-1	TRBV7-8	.	TGTGCCAGCAGCTCCCAGGGGGAGCAGTTCTTC	CASSSQGEQFF
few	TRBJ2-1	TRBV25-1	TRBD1	TGTGCCAGCGGGGACAGGGCCTACAATGAGCAGTTCTTC	CASGDRAYNEQFF
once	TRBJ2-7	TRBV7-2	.	TGTGCCAGCAGCATACTCTACGAGCAGTACTTC	CASSILYEQYF
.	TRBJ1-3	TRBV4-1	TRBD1	TGCGCCAGCAGCCAACAAATCGGACAGGGCTCTGGAAACACCATATATTTT	CASSQQIGQGSGNTIYF
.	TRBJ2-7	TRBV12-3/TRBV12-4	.	TGTGCCAGCAGTCTTACAGGTCGGGGGCCCTACGAGCAGTACTTC	CASSLTGRGPYEQYF
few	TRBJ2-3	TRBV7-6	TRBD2	TGTGCCAGCAGCCTCGCGGCGGGCGGGGGGGGCACAGATACGCAGTATTTT	CASSLAAGGGGTDTQYF
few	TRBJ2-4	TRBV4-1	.	TGCGCCAGCAGCCACCTCGGGGAAGGCCCGGGCATTCAGTACTTC	CASSHLGEGPGIQYF
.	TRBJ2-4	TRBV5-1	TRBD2	TGCGCCAGCAGCTTGGGGGCGACGAGGTCCTCGGGGGGGATTCAGTACTTC	CASSLGATRSSGGIQYF
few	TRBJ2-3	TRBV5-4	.	TGTGCCAGCAGCTTCCCCGCCCTAGCGGAGAGGGGGGCTAGCACAGATACGCAGTATTTT	CASSFPALAERGASTDTQYF
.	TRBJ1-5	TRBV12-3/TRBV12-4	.	TGTGCCAGCAGTTCCAGACAGACCAATCAGCCCCAGCATTTT	CASSSRQTNQPQHF
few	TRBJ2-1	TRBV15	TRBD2	TGTGCCACCAGCAGCCTAGCGGGAGGGCTTGTTTCTTTGTTCTTC	CATSSLAGGLVSLFF
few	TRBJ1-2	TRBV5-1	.	TGCGCCAGCAGCTTGGACCACCTCGGAGATTTGGGCGATGGCTACACCTTC	CASSLDHLGDLGDGYTF
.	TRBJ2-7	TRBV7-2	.	TGTGCCAGCAGCCCGCGAGGGGGGGCCTCCTACGAGCAGTACTTC	CASSPRGGASYEQYF
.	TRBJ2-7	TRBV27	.	TGTGCCAGCAGTTTATATGGGGCGCGAAGCTCCTACGAGCAGTACTTC	CASSLYGARSSYEQYF
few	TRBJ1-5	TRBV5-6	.	TGTGCCAGCAGCCCCAGGCAGGGTATCAATCAGCCCCAGCATTTT	CASSPRQGINQPQHF
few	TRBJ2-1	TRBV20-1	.	TGCAGTGCTAACCCGCTGGGTAGCGCGTACAATGAGCAGTTCTTC	CSANPLGSAYNEQFF
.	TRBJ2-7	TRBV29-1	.	TGCAGCGTGGCGCACCGGGACATTACTTGGGGCGAGCAGTACTTC	CSVAHRDITWGEQYF